The T cell receptor beta chain described here comes from a study of shared clonotypes between healthy human individuals. The CDR3 runs to 11 residues. In germline, CDR1 is SEHNR, CDR2 FQNEAQ (reference sequence). Trimming cost V 8 bases and J 2 bases, with 4 bases left between them. Terminally differentiated effector memory CD45RA+ cells were excluded by CCR7 positive selection of CD45RO-negative cells. The authors loaded about 0.2 ug DNA, 25,000 to 30,000 T cell genomes, into sorted-subset replicate PCRs. Measured with immunoSEQ multiplex PCR; TCRdb has only the in-frame clones, and not every one. The sample yields fewer than 850,000 clones, about 96% seen once.

The chain is built from TRBV7-9 and TRBJ1-5; D gene uncertain. Material: naive CD8+ T cells sorted from blood. This TCR came from a man aged 30 to 39 in good health. The CDR3 loop reads CASGGNQPQHF. The DNA for the CDR3 is TGTGCCAGCGGGGGCAATCAGCCCCAGCATTTT.